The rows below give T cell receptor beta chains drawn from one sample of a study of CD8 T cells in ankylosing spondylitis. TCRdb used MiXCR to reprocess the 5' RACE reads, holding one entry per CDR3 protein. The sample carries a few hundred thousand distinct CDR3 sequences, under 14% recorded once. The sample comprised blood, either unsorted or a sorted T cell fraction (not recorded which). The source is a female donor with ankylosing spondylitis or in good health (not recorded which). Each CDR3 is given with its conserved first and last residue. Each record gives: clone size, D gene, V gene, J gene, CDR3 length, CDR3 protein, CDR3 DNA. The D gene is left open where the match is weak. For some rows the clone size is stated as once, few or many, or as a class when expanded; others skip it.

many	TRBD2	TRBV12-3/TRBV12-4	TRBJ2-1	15	CASRSSGKSYNEQFF	TGTGCCAGCAGAAGTAGCGGGAAATCTTACAATGAGCAGTTCTTC
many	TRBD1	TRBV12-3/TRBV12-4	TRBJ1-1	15	CASSLRGQDNTEAFF	TGTGCCAGCAGTTTAAGGGGACAGGATAACACTGAAGCTTTCTTT
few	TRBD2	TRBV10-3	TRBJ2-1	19	CAISAGLAGGQLLGNEQFF	TGTGCCATCAGTGCTGGGCTAGCGGGAGGGCAGCTACTCGGGAATGAGCAGTTCTTC
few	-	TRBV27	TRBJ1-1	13	CASRTGHGTEAFF	TGTGCCAGCAGGACGGGACATGGGACTGAAGCTTTCTTT
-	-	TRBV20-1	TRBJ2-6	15	CSASSGSSGANVLTF	TGCAGTGCTAGTAGCGGCAGCTCTGGGGCCAACGTCCTGACTTTC
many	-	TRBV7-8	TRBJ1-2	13	CASSPGVGYGYTF	TGTGCCAGCAGCCCAGGGGTTGGCTATGGCTACACCTTC
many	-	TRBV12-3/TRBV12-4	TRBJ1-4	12	CASSSMTTALFF	TGTGCCAGCAGTTCGATGACAACCGCTCTGTTTTTT
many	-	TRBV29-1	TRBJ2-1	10	CSVESNEQFF	TGCAGCGTTGAAAGCAATGAGCAGTTCTTC
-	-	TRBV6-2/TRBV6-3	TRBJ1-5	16	CASSYSWGQSNQPQHF	TGTGCCAGCAGTTACTCGTGGGGGCAGAGCAATCAGCCCCAGCATTTT
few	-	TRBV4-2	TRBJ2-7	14	CASSQMGLTYEQYF	TGTGCCAGCAGCCAAATGGGACTCACCTACGAGCAGTACTTC
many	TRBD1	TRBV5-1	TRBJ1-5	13	CASSLDRGLPQHF	TGCGCCAGCAGCCTGGACAGGGGGTTGCCCCAGCATTTT
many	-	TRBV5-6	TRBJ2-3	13	CASSPGTGDTQYF	TGTGCCAGCAGCCCCGGGACCGGAGATACGCAGTATTTT
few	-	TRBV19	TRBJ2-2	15	CASSLGNGRPGELFF	TGTGCCAGTAGCCTCGGTAACGGCCGGCCCGGGGAGCTGTTTTTT
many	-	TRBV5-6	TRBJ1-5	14	CASSKVYSNQPQHF	TGTGCCAGCAGCAAAGTTTATAGCAATCAGCCCCAGCATTTT
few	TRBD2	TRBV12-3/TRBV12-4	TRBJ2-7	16	CASSTLSGTSGYEQYF	TGTGCCAGCAGCACACTTTCCGGGACTAGCGGCTACGAGCAGTACTTC
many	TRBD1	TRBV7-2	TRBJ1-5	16	CASSTFDRGLNQPQHF	TGTGCCAGCAGCACCTTCGACAGGGGGCTGAATCAGCCCCAGCATTTT
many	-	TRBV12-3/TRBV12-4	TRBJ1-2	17	CASSRTGGGSANYGYTF	TGTGCCAGCAGCCGTACTGGAGGGGGTTCAGCGAACTATGGCTACACCTTC
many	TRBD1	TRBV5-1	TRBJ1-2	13	CASSSTGRYGYTF	TGCGCCAGCAGCTCGACAGGGAGGTATGGCTACACCTTC
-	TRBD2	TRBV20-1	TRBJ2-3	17	CCARPLGLAGESDTQYF	TGCTGTGCTAGACCCCTTGGACTAGCGGGAGAATCAGATACGCAGTATTTT
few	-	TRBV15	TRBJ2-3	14	CATSRVGVADTQYF	TGTGCCACCAGCAGAGTGGGGGTTGCAGATACGCAGTATTTT
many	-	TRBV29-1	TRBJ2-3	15	CSVNGGAGFADTQYF	TGCAGCGTCAACGGAGGTGCGGGGTTCGCTGATACGCAGTATTTT
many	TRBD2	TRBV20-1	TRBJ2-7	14	CSAASGLSSYEQYF	TGCAGTGCCGCTAGCGGGTTGAGCTCCTACGAGCAGTACTTC
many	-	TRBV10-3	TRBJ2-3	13	CAIRGGWVDTQYF	TGTGCCATCAGGGGTGGGTGGGTGGATACGCAGTATTTT
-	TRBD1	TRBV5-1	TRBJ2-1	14	CASSLVDRVGEQFF	TGCGCCAGCAGCTTGGTGGACAGGGTAGGAGAGCAGTTCTTC
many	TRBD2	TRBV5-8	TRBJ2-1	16	CASSPLGSGVYNEQFF	TGTGCCAGCAGCCCTCTGGGTAGCGGGGTATACAATGAGCAGTTCTTC
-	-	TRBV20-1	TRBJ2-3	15	CSAEGRGSSTDTQYF	TGCAGTGCAGAGGGAAGGGGGTCGAGCACAGATACGCAGTATTTT
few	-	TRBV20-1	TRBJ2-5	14	CSARGGFGQETQYF	TGCAGTGCTAGAGGGGGATTCGGACAGGAGACCCAGTACTTC
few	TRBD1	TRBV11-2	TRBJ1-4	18	CASSFPGTGGETNEKLFF	TGTGCCAGCAGCTTTCCCGGGACAGGGGGCGAGACTAATGAAAAACTGTTTTTT
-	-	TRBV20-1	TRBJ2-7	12	CSARAGFGEQYF	TGCAGTGCTAGGGCAGGGTTTGGCGAGCAGTACTTC
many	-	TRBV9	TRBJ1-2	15	CASSAAGEGNYGYTF	TGTGCCAGCAGCGCTGCGGGGGAGGGAAACTATGGCTACACCTTC
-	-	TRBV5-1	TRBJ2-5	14	CASSISGSGETQYF	TGCGCCAGCAGTATATCCGGGTCCGGGGAGACCCAGTACTTC
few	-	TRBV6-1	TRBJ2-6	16	CASIKRGESGANVLTF	TGTGCCAGCATCAAAAGGGGGGAATCTGGGGCCAACGTCCTGACTTTC
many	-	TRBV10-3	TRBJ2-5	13	CAISEAEVETQYF	TGTGCCATCAGCGAGGCGGAGGTTGAGACCCAGTACTTC